A selection of T cell receptor beta chains follows, all from one sample in a study of cytomegalovirus exposure and HLA in healthy donors. Sequencing was performed with immunoSEQ multiplex PCR; in TCRdb, only in-frame clones are kept and a portion is missing. The data contain roughly 250,000 clones, 84% of them singletons. The sequenced material came from PBMCs. Every receptor here comes from a woman in her thirties or forties in good health and CMV-seropositive. Both conserved end residues are part of each CDR3. The D gene is left open where the match is weak. The size of a clone is reported for some rows only, either as once, few or many, or as a class for expanded clones.

clone_size j_call v_call d_call cdr3_aa cdr3_nt
NA TRBJ2-2 TRBV6-6 NA CASRSSNTGELFF TGTGCCAGCAGATCCTCGAACACCGGGGAGCTGTTTTTT
NA TRBJ1-1 TRBV28 NA CASSSGNTEAFF TGTGCCAGCAGTTCAGGGAACACTGAAGCTTTCTTT
NA TRBJ2-3 TRBV9 NA CASSVEKSADTQYF TGTGCCAGCAGCGTCGAAAAGTCGGCAGATACGCAGTATTTT
NA TRBJ2-5 TRBV28 TRBD2 CASSILAGGVETQYF TGTGCCAGCAGTATTCTAGCGGGAGGTGTTGAGACCCAGTACTTC
few TRBJ1-2 TRBV7-9 TRBD1 CASSLTRTGADGYTF TGTGCCAGCAGCCTAACACGGACAGGCGCGGATGGCTACACCTTC
NA TRBJ2-3 TRBV12-5 TRBD2 CASGPGGSPSTDTQYF TGTGCTAGTGGACCAGGCGGGAGTCCTAGCACAGATACGCAGTATTTT
NA TRBJ1-2 TRBV18 NA CASSPTLVARGGYGYTF TGTGCCAGCTCACCGACACTCGTTGCCCGCGGGGGATATGGCTACACCTTC
NA TRBJ2-5 TRBV29-1 NA CSVEDPGHHQETQYF TGCAGCGTTGAAGATCCGGGACACCATCAAGAGACCCAGTACTTC
few TRBJ2-7 TRBV6-5 TRBD1 CASSYSAGGYEQYF TGTGCCAGCAGTTACTCGGCAGGGGGTTACGAGCAGTACTTC
NA TRBJ2-5 TRBV7-2 NA CASSLALLVGGAMETQYF TGTGCCAGCAGCTTAGCGTTGCTAGTGGGTGGGGCTATGGAGACCCAGTACTTC
NA TRBJ2-4 TRBV28 NA CATQTLAKNIQYF TGTGCCACCCAGACACTAGCCAAAAACATTCAGTACTTC
few TRBJ1-2 TRBV7-2 NA CASRGGGSNYGYTF TGTGCCAGCAGAGGGGGGGGCTCTAACTATGGCTACACCTTC
NA TRBJ2-4 TRBV7-9 NA CASSPDTRLTKNIQYF TGTGCCAGCAGCCCGGACACCCGCCTAACCAAAAACATTCAGTACTTC